The 15 T cell receptor beta chains below all came from one sample that was sequenced in a study of T cells after yellow fever vaccination. TCRdb re-called the 5' RACE reads through MiXCR, storing one row per CDR3 protein. Here the sample spans about 220,000 distinct CDR3 sequences, under 3.5% being singletons. Here the sequenced sample was CD4+ T cells sorted from PBMCs, taken 10 days after the yellow fever booster vaccination. The receptors stem from a man younger than 30 who received the YFV17D yellow fever vaccine.

V and J are TRBV27 and TRBJ1-1; D possibly corresponds to TRBD1 (5 bases). V lost 3 bases, J lost 1 base, and 12 bases lay in between. The CDR3 runs 15 residues. Germline CDR1 MNHEY, CDR2 SMNVEV (reference sequence). CDR3: CASSFSPRGNTEAFF. The CDR3 DNA follows: TGTGCCAGCAGTTTCTCTCCGAGGGGGAACACTGAAGCTTTCTTT.

This clonotype was counted at least ten times. The chain has TRBV3-1 and TRBJ1-5; perhaps TRBD1 as D (5 bases). The CDR3 extends over 14 amino acids. Germline V lookup: CDR1 LGHDT, CDR2 YNNKEL (reference sequence). V lost 2 bases and J lost 6, with 11 bases in between. The CDR3 nucleotides are TGTGCCAGCAGCCAATCTGCAGGGAGTCAGCCCCAGCATTTT. Its translation is CASSQSAGSQPQHF. The complete variable domain, with remaining parts taken from reference TRBV3-1 and TRBJ1-5, reads DTAVSQTPKYLVTQMGNDKSIKCEQNLGHDTMYWYKQDSKKFLKIMFSYNNKELIINETVPNRFSPKSPDKAHLNLHINSLELGDSAVYFCASSQSAGSQPQHFGDGTRLSIL.

This clonotype was counted between two and nine times. The chain joins TRBV7-9 to TRBJ1-2; D remains unclear. Germline V gives CDR1 SEHNR, CDR2 FQNEAQ (reference sequence). There are 15 residues in the CDR3. Between the trimmed V and J ends, which lost 7 bases and 8 bases, there was a span of 23 bases. CDR3 bases: TGTGCCAGCATCCTTACAACGGACTCCCCCAGCGGCTACACCTTC. Protein sequence: CASILTTDSPSGYTF.

V is TRBV19 and J is TRBJ1-2; perhaps TRBD1 as D (6 bases). CDR3 length: 16 amino acids. Germline CDR1 reads LNHDA; CDR2 reads SQIVND (reference sequence). Trimming cost V 7 bases and J 0 bases, with 18 bases left between them. The CDR3 DNA reads as TGTGCCAGTACCTACGCACGACAGGCGGCTAACTATGGCTACACCTTC. It yields the protein CASTYARQAANYGYTF.

This clonotype was seen ten or more times. Here the CDR3 DNA reads TGTGCCAGCAGGACAGGGGGCAGCCTGGGGGAGACCCAGTACTTC. Amino acids: CASRTGGSLGETQYF. The gene calls are TRBV28 and TRBJ2-5, with 10 bases fitting TRBD1. V lost 6 bases, J lost 5 bases, and 9 bases stayed unmatched. The CDR3 covers 15 residues. Germline CDR1 MDHEN, CDR2 SYDVKM.

The rearrangement links TRBV7-6 to TRBJ2-1; no reliable D call. Between the trimmed V and J ends, which lost 5 bases and 9 bases, there was a span of 23 bases. This CDR3 spans 16 amino acids. Germline V lookup: CDR1 SGHVS, CDR2 FNYEAQ. Here the CDR3 DNA reads TGTGCCAGCAGCCATTGGGCGTGGCGGTCTTGGGGTGAGCAGTTCTTC. Translated, it gives CASSHWAWRSWGEQFF.

At least ten counts were recorded for this clonotype. The chain uses TRBV7-9 and TRBJ2-7; D not certain. CDR1 and CDR2 from the germline V gene are SEHNR and FQNEAQ (reference sequence). The CDR3 extends over 14 amino acids. The V end lost 5 bases, the J end lost 2 bases, and 13 bases lay between the germline ends. The CDR3 DNA sequence: TGTGCCAGCAGCCCCCCCGGGTCTACCTACGAGCAGTACGTC. Its translation is CASSPPGSTYEQYV.

This clonotype has at least ten counts. The V call is TRBV1, the J call TRBJ2-3; the table assigns TRBD2, which was not confirmed against the DNA. TRBV1 is tagged as a pseudogene. The CDR3 spans 15 residues. The CDR3: CTSSRTGKSTDTQYF. CDR3 coding DNA: TGCACCAGCAGCCGGACTGGCAAGAGCACAGATACGCAGTATTTT.

This clonotype was found a few times. The rearrangement joins TRBV6-6 to TRBJ2-5; TRBD1 agrees at 10 bases. Unmatched junction bases numbered 4, after V lost 5 bases and J lost 1 base. Per germline, CDR1 MNHNY and CDR2 SVGAGI (reference sequence). The CDR3 totals 15 residues. CDR3 region: CASSPGTGAQETQYF. The CDR3 DNA reads TGTGCCAGCAGTCCCGGGACAGGGGCCCAAGAGACCCAGTACTTC.

This clonotype has a count of ten or more. The chain is built from TRBV7-2 and TRBJ2-3; D unclear. Per the germline V gene, CDR1 is SGHTA and CDR2 is FQGNSA. The length of the CDR3 is 14 residues. Between the trimmed V and J ends, which lost 5 bases and 3 bases, there was a span of 12 bases. The chain's CDR3 is CASSPASGTDTQYF. CDR3 in DNA: TGTGCCAGCAGCCCCGCCAGTGGAACAGATACGCAGTATTTT.

This clonotype was recorded many times. The chain uses TRBV6-5 and TRBJ2-5; D unresolved. Germline V gene data show CDR1 as MNHEY and CDR2 as SVGAGI. Trimming left V 4 bases short and J 0 bases short, with 6 bases between. The CDR3 totals 13 residues. CDR3 in amino acids: CASSFKYQETQYF. CDR3 bases: TGTGCCAGCAGTTTTAAGTACCAAGAGACCCAGTACTTC.

This clonotype was found a few times. V and J are TRBV18 and TRBJ2-3; no firm D call. The germline V gene has CDR1 KGHSH and CDR2 LQKENI. V lost 3 bases and J lost 4, with 11 bases in between. This CDR3 comprises 14 residues. In DNA, the CDR3 is TGTGCCAGCTCACCTCCTCCCATGGCAGATACGCAGTATTTT. Protein: CASSPPPMADTQYF.

A few counts support this clonotype. Here the CDR3 DNA reads TGTGCCAGCAGCGACGCAATGGGAATGAACACTGAAGCTTTCTTT. Amino acids: CASSDAMGMNTEAFF. The chain couples TRBV5-4 to TRBJ1-1, with D hard to call. CDR3 size: 15 residues. CDR1 SGHNT and CDR2 YYREEE come from the germline V gene (reference sequence). Trimming stripped 4 bases from V and 0 bases from J, with 13 bases between.

This chain joins TRBV12-3 or TRBV12-4 and TRBJ2-2, with 7 bases identical to TRBD1. The V and J ends lost 6 bases and 0 bases, in that order; junction bases with no gene match: 7. CDR3 length: 16 amino acids. As DNA, the CDR3 is TGTGCCAGCAGCCCCACAGGGGCCCCGAACACCGGGGAGCTGTTTTTT. Translation: CASSPTGAPNTGELFF.

There are a few counts of this clonotype. V is TRBV4-3 and J is TRBJ2-2, with 8 bases lining up with TRBD2. With V trimmed by 0 bases and J by 1 base, 13 bases remained unmatched. The germline V gene has CDR1 LGHNA and CDR2 YSLEER. The CDR3 is 20 residues long. The CDR3 reads CASSQEMHRGGSRNTGELFF. CDR3 sequence (DNA): TGCGCCAGCAGCCAAGAGATGCATCGGGGGGGTAGCCGGAACACCGGGGAGCTGTTTTTT.